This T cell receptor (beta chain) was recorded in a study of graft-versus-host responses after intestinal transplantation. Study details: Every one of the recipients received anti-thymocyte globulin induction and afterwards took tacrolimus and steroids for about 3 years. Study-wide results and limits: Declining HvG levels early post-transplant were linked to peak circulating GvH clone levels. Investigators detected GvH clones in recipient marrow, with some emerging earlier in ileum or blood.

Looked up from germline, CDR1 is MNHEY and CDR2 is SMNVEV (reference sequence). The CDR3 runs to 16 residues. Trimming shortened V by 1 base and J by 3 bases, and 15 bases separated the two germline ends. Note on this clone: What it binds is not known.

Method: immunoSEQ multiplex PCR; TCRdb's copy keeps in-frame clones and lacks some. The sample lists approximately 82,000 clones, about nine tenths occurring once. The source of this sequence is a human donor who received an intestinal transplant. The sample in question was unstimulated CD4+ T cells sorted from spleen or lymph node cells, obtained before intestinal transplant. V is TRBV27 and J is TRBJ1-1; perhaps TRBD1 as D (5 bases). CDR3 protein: CASSLLAGGVDTEAFF. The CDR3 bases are TGTGCCAGCAGTTTATTGGCGGGGGGGGTGGACACTGAAGCTTTCTTT.